Reported below is one T cell receptor (beta chain). The antigen this receptor binds is unknown. Base qualities were left out, and no much larger clone turns up one base away. Libraries were made using the immunoSEQ multiplex PCR assay. The multiplex PCR relied on a mix of 60 forward primers for TCR Vbeta segments and 13 reverse primers for TCR Jbeta segments. A multiplex PCR assay on genomic DNA amplified the CDR3 region of rearranged TCR beta genes. On the Illumina HiSeq System, the amplified TCR beta libraries were sequenced as 87-base-pair reads. The authors processed their data as follows. A later analysis tallied roughly 80 million unique TCR beta chains across the approximately 670 repertoires, and about 12 million of those chains were shared by two or more donors. A nearest-neighbor algorithm error-corrected the raw reads and collapsed the reads into unique sequences, merging closely related sequences to remove PCR and sequencing errors. V, D and J gene segments were assigned by aligning CDR3 sequences to IMGT reference sequences. For a sequence to be retained, a match of at least six nucleotides to both a V gene segment and a J gene segment was required. Rearrangements were called productive when the CDR3 lacked stop codons and stayed in frame with V and J; all others were non-productive. Following IMGT convention, CDR3 was defined as the stretch from the second conserved V-encoded cysteine up to the conserved J-encoded phenylalanine. In an earlier analysis of 550 to 650 of the donors, sequences lacking an unambiguous match to a single V gene segment were excluded. An earlier analysis of about 600 of the donors called V segments functional above 56.7% productive rearrangements and segregating when the between-donor standard deviation exceeded 5%. To diagnose cytomegalovirus status from the catalog of TCR beta chain sequences, a statistical classification framework was built. A later analysis assigned V and J genes by comparing TCR nucleotide sequences with IMGT/GENE-DB human TR gene sequences. In a later analysis, CDR3 sequences and most-parsimonious VDJ recombination scenarios were assigned using the TCRdist pipeline. A later analysis defined each TCR beta chain by its CDR3 amino acid sequence plus V-gene family, and excluded reads lacking a unique V-gene family. To address suspected cross-contamination and a sequencing artifact, a later analysis removed under 600 highly shared, low-generation-probability nucleotide sequences. A later analysis calculated a clonal expansion index for each public chain from normalized within-repertoire ranks of inferred template counts. In a later analysis, generation probabilities were computed with a VDJ recombination model fitted to out-of-frame rearrangements, and the resulting probabilities were checked against IGoR. In a later analysis, hypergeometric tests were used to score TCR-TCR, TCR-HLA and TCR-CMV co-occurrence, with a repertoire-size bias correction applied to TCR pairs. False discovery rates were estimated in a later analysis by permuting HLA or CMV assignments 20 times. In a later analysis, co-occurring TCRs were grouped with DBSCAN, and TCRdist sequence similarity was added when clustering was performed within HLA-allele-positive subsets. For co-occurrence clustering, repertoires with fewer than 30,000 or more than 120,000 public chains were excluded, along with roughly 5 repertoires with anomalous nucleotide sharing. Here the immuneACCESS table is served through TCRdb, limited to in-frame sequences with V and J called. Missing clones are a known gap in these copies; in checked studies unresolved V genes cover under half, and the rest lacks a known reason. The V and J calls and clone size are taken from that table; D and trimming were inferred from the DNA. The sample records 180,000 or so clones, 75% to 90% of which are singletons. The ten largest make up 0.31% of the sample.

The cohort was made up of about 610 healthy bone marrow donors. At the time of sampling, every cohort member was nominally healthy, though immune exposures that went unrecorded were likely present. The donor tested CMV seronegative and was one of the 352 seronegative cohort members. A peripheral blood sample was provided by each donor, and peripheral blood mononuclear cells were used for TCR beta sequencing. Genomic DNA extraction from the blood cell samples was performed with the Qiagen DNeasy Blood Extraction Kit. This entry belongs to a study of cytomegalovirus exposure and HLA in healthy donors (dated by TCRdb to the late 2010s). Concerning the study at large: In an earlier analysis of around 540 of the donors, about 260 Gb of sequence data and some 100 million unique TCR beta sequences from some 170 million T cells were reported. Among 398 genotyped donors of the cohort, an average of about 240,000 unique TCR beta nucleotide sequences were sequenced per donor, roughly 18% of them non-productive. The study profiled the T cell repertoires of fewer than 850 subjects by immunosequencing and related them to cytomegalovirus serostatus. Genome-wide SNP genotypes for about three fifths of the roughly 670 donors were used in a later genetic analysis, which treated that subset as a discovery cohort. The number of donors typed differed by locus, with 629-630 for A, B, C, DRB1 and DQB1, around 500 for DQA1, 600 to 610 for DPA1, and around 450 for DPB1. Every discovery cohort repertoire had been produced on one sequencing platform. To decide whether each TCR beta V gene segment behaved as functional or pseudogenic, an earlier analysis of some 600 of the donors relied on high-throughput TCR beta sequencing. High-throughput TCR immunosequencing, statistical association of individual TCRs with disease status, and machine learning were combined to predict cytomegalovirus infection status. A later analysis re-examined previously published TCR beta repertoires from more than 650 donors and added high-resolution HLA genotyping to investigate patterns of TCR occurrence. Along with the approximately 700-subject first cohort, a separate validation cohort of over 90 different subjects was used. Among the roughly 400 genotyped donors, around 79% belonged to the genetic ancestry cluster associated with self-reported Caucasian donors. An early release covering roughly 600 HLA-typed donors comprised 250 to 350 gigabases of sequencing data and around 85 million unique TCR sequences. Rather than using new phenotypic data, the later analysis identified candidate immune exposures from TCR beta sequences and from how often those sequences occurred across donors. Both class I and class II loci were covered by HLA typing, at four-digit resolution. A handful of DR-DQ haplotypes were handled as single units for association and clustering because linkage in the cohort was strong. The study aimed to test whether cataloging public T cell receptors could reveal signatures of past pathogen exposure. Alongside the repertoire data, information on donor age, sex, ethnicity and CMV serostatus was compiled.

Overall study outcomes, separate from this receptor: According to a later analysis, parvovirus B19, influenza, CMV and Epstein-Barr virus appeared linked to several top co-occurrence clusters. Specific HLA alleles were associated with roughly 16,000 TCR beta sequences at a false discovery rate of 0.05 in a later analysis. According to a later genetic analysis, donors in an Asian-associated ancestry cluster had fewer N-insertions in productive TCRs than the approximately 700-donor mean. Three of the identified cytomegalovirus-associated TCR beta chains were confirmed in vitro to be specific for cytomegalovirus antigens. Because counts were too low, more than 15 rarely observed V segments, including chromosome 9 orphons, were excluded from the earlier analysis of around 590 of the donors. A total of roughly 160 TCR beta chains were listed by the study as associated with cytomegalovirus. An association between a missense DCLRE1C variant and V-gene and J-gene trimming of TCR beta chains was found in a later genetic analysis and replicated in an independent cohort. CMV serostatus was the only immune exposure information available for the cohort. The authors suggested that the approach could potentially be extended to other disease states and immunological phenotypes. Roughly uniform sequencing depth across donors was assumed in presence/absence analyses, although this assumption may not hold. In an earlier analysis of over 550 of the donors, most TCR beta V segments were observed in productive rearrangements about 87% or about 30% of the time, broadly matching IMGT annotations. A group of highly shared sequence variants was considered likely to be a technical artifact of the sequencing pipeline. Correlated functional status among segregating V segments might reflect linkage disequilibrium, but an unknown experimental factor could not be ruled out. The classifier was reported to diagnose cytomegalovirus status with high specificity and sensitivity in both the original and validation cohorts. In a later analysis, HLA-associated TCR beta chains were found to be more clonally expanded and to have lower generation probabilities than equally common non-associated chains. Because some donors lacked HLA typing at each locus, the association tests relied only on the typed subset. When HLA alleles, especially DR and DQ, strongly co-occurred, TCR associations were difficult to assign to individual alleles. A further reported finding was that TCR beta sequences accurately predicted the HLA-A and HLA-B alleles for most subjects in the first cohort. Only TCR beta chains were sequenced in this cohort, and the absence of alpha or paired-chain data limited detectable features. In a later analysis, the rate of TCR association differed among HLA loci, with DRB1 alleles having the most associated TCRs and HLA-C alleles having the fewest. Some IMGT-functional V segments, including TRBV6-2 and TRBV6-3, could not be told apart with the 87-base-pair reads, so those segments were excluded. A later analysis found that most CMV-associated TCR beta chains appeared HLA-restricted, with HLA associations seemingly driven largely by CMV exposure. While some public TCRs were present in many individuals, most TCR sequences turned up only very rarely across donors.

CDR1 SGHRS and CDR2 YFSETQ were looked up in the germline V gene. V lost 6 bases and J lost 1 base, and the count of bases not matched to a germline gene is 4. From the cysteine through the phenylalanine, the CDR3 covers 14 amino acids. Only the CDR3 region is kept as DNA, spanning 42 bases read in frame from base 1. Rearrangement joined TRBV5-1 to TRBJ2-5; a stretch of 9 junction bases matches TRBD2. The sequence derives from a woman in her twenties or thirties in good health and CMV-seronegative. Sample: PBMCs. Here the CDR3 is given as CASNLGLAQETQYF. The DNA reads as follows: TGCGCCAGCAACCTGGGACTAGCCCAAGAGACCCAGTACTTC. The entire variable domain, with the stretches around the CDR3 drawn from the reference TRBV5-1 and TRBJ2-5 proteins, is KAGVTQTPRYLIKTRGQQVTLSCSPISGHRSVSWYQQTPGQGLQFLFEYFSETQRNKGNFPGRFSGRQFSNSRSEMNVSTLELGDSALYLCASNLGLAQETQYFGPGTRLLVL.